The sequence of this T cell receptor (beta chain) was determined in a study of identical twins' blood T cells (dated by TCRdb to the early 2010s). Regarding the research as a whole: The approximately 12 libraries, six for the alpha chain and six for the beta chain, together yielded about 50 million Illumina reads. To assess how genetics influences repertoire formation, the study used next-generation sequencing to compare the TCR alpha and beta chain repertoires of three pairs of monozygous twins.

To prepare the library, 5' RACE was applied. The listed sequencing device is Illumina Genome Analyzer IIx. To prepare the RNA-based TCR cDNA libraries, a previously described protocol was followed, with several modifications. To prevent cross-contamination, sample-specific barcodes were added to both ends of each TCR cDNA library during cDNA synthesis and amplification. On the study's bioinformatics: Each library contained 2.2 to 3.6 million CDR3-containing reads, and somewhere between about 85,000 and nearly 500,000 clonotypes were identified for each individual. After reads with improper barcode index combinations were thrown out, a cloneset for each library was built using the MiTCR software. MiTCR filtered or rescued low-quality reads and corrected PCR and sequencing errors when assembling CDR3 clonotypes. Artificial out-of-frame clonotypes were removed by being mapped to in-frame sequences, with one indel in the CDR3 allowed. To measure how similar V and J gene usage was between donors, Jensen-Shannon divergence was divided by mean entropy. TCRdb reprocessing: public reads trimmed at Q25 with fastp, clones called with MiXCR, in-frame beta chains kept. Here each entry gathers all rows of one CDR3 protein and keeps the most common genes and DNA. The V and J calls were not made by the authors but by TCRdb's processing. This sample is represented by fewer than 1,500 distinct CDR3 sequences; 84% of them were singletons. Of the sample, about 5.7% is held by the ten largest clones.

Findings and caveats that apply to the study as a whole: Because the twins were reared together, environmental influences could not be ruled out as the explanation for twin similarity. The number of shared CDR3 clonotypes between two donors was mainly determined by the product of their cloneset sizes, and twins did not clearly deviate from this trend. Among the most abundant TCRbeta clonotypes, more CDR3 sequences were shared by each donor with her twin than with unrelated donors. The proposed role of the TCRalpha J segment in MHC recognition during thymic selection was stated to require validation by independent studies. Twin pairs were reported to be markedly more alike in V gene usage than unrelated donors were, even when looking at non-selected out-of-frame TCRbeta clonotypes.

Donors were six healthy women forming three monozygous twin pairs. All three twin pairs had been reared together and were thought likely to have met the same infectious agents and vaccines. TCR cDNA libraries were prepared from RNA that was isolated from peripheral blood mononuclear cells. Points on this clonotype: Its antigen specificity is not known. Base qualities are not at hand, and no much larger clone is one base apart.

Deletion took 0 bases off V and 10 bases off J, with a span of 15 bases between the germline ends. CDR1 is given as MNHEY and CDR2 as SVGEGT, both from the germline V gene. Including cysteine and phenylalanine, the CDR3 has 14 amino acids. The sequence is cut down to CDR3 DNA, 42 bases in frame from base 1. The sample was PBMCs. This TCR was recovered from a woman aged 18-55 years in good health. The V gene is TRBV6-2 or TRBV6-3 and the J gene is TRBJ1-1; TRBD1 is a weak D gene call, 6 bases matching. The CDR3 protein is CASSYSAGVLAAFF. The DNA reads TGTGCCAGCAGTTACTCGGCAGGGGTGTTAGCAGCTTTCTTT.